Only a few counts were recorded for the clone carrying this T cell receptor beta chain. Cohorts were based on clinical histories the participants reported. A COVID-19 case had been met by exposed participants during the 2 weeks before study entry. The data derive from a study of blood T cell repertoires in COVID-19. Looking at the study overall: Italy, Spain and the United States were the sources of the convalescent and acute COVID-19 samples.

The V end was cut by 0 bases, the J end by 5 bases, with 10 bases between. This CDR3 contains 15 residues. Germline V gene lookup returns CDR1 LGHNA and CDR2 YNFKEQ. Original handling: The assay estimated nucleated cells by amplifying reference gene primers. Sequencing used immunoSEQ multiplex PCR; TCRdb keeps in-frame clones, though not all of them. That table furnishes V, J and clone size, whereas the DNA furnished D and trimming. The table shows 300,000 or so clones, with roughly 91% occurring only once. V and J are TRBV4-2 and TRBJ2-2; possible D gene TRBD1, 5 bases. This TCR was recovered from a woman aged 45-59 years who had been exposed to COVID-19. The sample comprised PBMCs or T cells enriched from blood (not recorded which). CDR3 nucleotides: TGTGCCAGCAGCCAAGAGGGGCAGGGAACCGGGGAGCTGTTTTTT. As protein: CASSQEGQGTGELFF.